This T cell receptor (beta chain) was retrieved from a study of identifying expanded T cells in peripheral blood (dated by TCRdb to the late 2010s). With regard to the full study: Four technical replicates, made by sequencing separate aliquots from the same pool of genomic DNA, were compared pairwise.

The immunoSEQ Assay, which relies on bias-controlled multiplex PCR amplification of genomic DNA, was used to profile TCRbeta CDR3 regions. From the authors' description of their analysis: The absolute abundance of each unique TCRbeta CDR3 region was quantified after sequences were collapsed and filtered. Differential abundance was tested with two models: a binomial (Fisher-equivalent) model and a beta-binomial model that adds time-dependent variance fitted from healthy donors. Clones with fewer than 5 combined templates were removed, and a clone was called differentially abundant if the clone's Benjamini-Hochberg FDR was below 0.01. In the beta-binomial model, variance was expressed as a function of the total template count across the two samples, in the form v = (b*log(k)+a)^2. TCRdb stores this immuneACCESS table with in-frame sequences only. Part of the clones is absent; in the studies checked, under half of the shortfall reflects unresolved V genes, and no reason is known for the rest. V and J calls plus clone size are reproduced from that table; the DNA served to infer D and trimming. This sample is represented by around 100,000 clones; 80% to 90% of them were singletons. Roughly 15% of the sample is taken by the ten largest.

Of note for this clone: Which antigen it targets is not known. The sample holds no much larger clone one base away, and base qualities are not on file.

During the collection period, no immune events, such as infections, were documented for the healthy donors. Blood repertoires from healthy donors were used as a training cohort for calibrating time-dependent variance in a beta-binomial model of differential abundance of T-cell clones. There were ten or so healthy donors in the training cohort, of whom 3 were female and 7 were male. Donor ages ranged from about 29 to 65 years, with an average of about 40 years. Obtained from a commercial supplier, whole blood was collected from each healthy donor at three time points set around 2 weeks apart. For immunosequencing, genomic DNA was extracted from unsorted whole blood. Beyond this particular receptor, the publication reports: The authors expected biological variance in healthy repertoires might increase further over much longer intervals such as months to years. The beta-binomial model significantly reduced the number of clones called differentially abundant and the false-positive rate across all healthy-donor time intervals. About 1.1 differentially abundant clones were flagged by the binomial model between technical replicates, whereas about 15 and 19 were flagged over about two weeks and four weeks, respectively. Variance in clone template counts between approximately 2-week samples significantly increased with total template count across all healthy donors.

Based on the germline V gene, the CDR1 and CDR2 sequences are SGHDT and YYEEEE. V was cut back by 4 bases and J by 0 bases, leaving a gap of 16 bases between them. Counted from cysteine to phenylalanine, this CDR3 has 16 amino acids. This entry keeps only the CDR3 DNA: 48 bases, framed from base 1. This TCR derives from a person aged 18 to 70 in good health. Rearrangement joined TRBV5-6 to TRBJ2-5; the D assignment is uncertain and may be TRBD1 or TRBD2, with 6 bases supporting each. Sequencing was carried out using blood. CDR3 loop: CASSPRGERYQETQYF. The DNA reads as follows: TGTGCCAGCAGCCCGAGGGGGGAAAGGTACCAAGAGACCCAGTACTTC.